This T cell receptor beta chain stems from a study of shared clonotypes between healthy human individuals (TCRdb year 2020). Background for the entire study: The cohort included a few men and a couple of women between 18 and 49 years of age. For each donor, three plates each were used for CD4 naive and CD4 memory, two plates were used for CD8 naive, and one plate was used for CD8 memory. To estimate repertoire size and how much clonotypes are shared between individuals, the study performed deep sequencing of blood TCR repertoires from roughly five healthy adults. Different laboratories and diverse techniques were used to prepare libraries and sequence TCR repertoires, to increase sequencing depth and limit assay-specific biases. Between about 0.9 and 10 billion PBMCs per donor were obtained by leukapheresis.

TCR CDR3 regions were amplified from genomic DNA by multiplex PCR using the deep immunoSEQ assay. Extracted genomic DNA from each cell subset was spread evenly across all wells of several immunoSEQ 96-well plates, with each plate serving as a replicate. For sorted subsets, roughly 190 ng of genomic DNA, equivalent to tens of thousands of T cell genomes, went into each replicate PCR. Purified libraries were measured with a Qubit 3.0 fluorometer, size-checked on a Bioanalyzer 2100, and measured again with the KAPA Library Quantification kit. Each immunoSEQ 96-well plate was sequenced on its own single-read 150-cycle Illumina NextSeq 550 flow cell. Processing in the source paper ran as follows. The immunoSEQ output contained only junctional sequences without quality scores, so filtering could not match that applied to full-length reads. Sequences were annotated with PyIR, a Python wrapper for IgBLAST v1.9, and V/J genes and CDR3 were assigned using IMGT germline references. Reads were filtered out if the reads had weak V/J assignments (E-value above 1e-6), no CDR3, stop codons, out-of-frame junctions, or ambiguous translated residues. V3J clonotypes were defined as sequences sharing an identical inferred V gene, J gene, and CDR3 amino acid sequence. Percentage overlap between repertoires was computed as shared unique clonotypes divided by the size of the smaller repertoire. Richness of each repertoire was evaluated using RTK rarefaction, the Chao1 estimator, and Recon v2.1 estimates of unobserved clonotypes. OLGA was used to compute generation probabilities for all TCRbeta clonotypes that the gDNA method yielded from a handful of donors. Not all clones reach the TCRdb copy of this immuneACCESS table, which keeps in-frame sequences only. Checked studies attribute under half of the gap to unresolved V genes and leave the rest unexplained. V and J calls and clone size are given by that table; D and trimming were obtained from the DNA. This sample gives 640,000 or so clones in total; about 78% of them show up just once. The top ten hold about 2% of the sample.

The donors were healthy, HIV-negative adults who had no recently reported acute infections or vaccinations. Every donor was a Caucasian adult living in Nashville, Tennessee, USA. CD4+ T cells were enriched through magnetic negative selection, after which naive cells were positively selected on CD45RA and the remaining negative fraction served as the memory subset. After blood collection by leukapheresis, PBMCs were isolated using Ficoll-Histopaque density gradient centrifugation and then cryopreserved in the vapor phase of liquid nitrogen. Analytical flow cytometry was used to check the purity and quantity of every magnetically sorted T cell population. Genomic DNA was isolated from each sorted fraction and quantified by UV absorbance on a Nanodrop 2000c. CDR1 and CDR2 (SGDLS, YYNGEE) derive from the germline V gene. V is clipped by 0 bases and J by 0 bases, and the sequence between their germline boundaries is 8 bases long. From the cysteine through the phenylalanine, the CDR3 covers 15 amino acids. Only the CDR3 region is kept as DNA, spanning 45 bases read in frame from base 1.

Overall study results and their limits: Compared with non-shared clonotypes, clonotypes shared by all four sorted-subset donors had higher generation probabilities. Larger estimated clonotype richness was generally found for naive subsets than for memory subsets. The small number of donors limited the genetic and exposure-history diversity represented. About 5% of naive CD4, around 3.6% of naive CD8, 2.3% of memory CD4, and over 0.35% of memory CD8 clonotypes were shared across several donors. Based on pairwise subsampling, the degree of clonotype sharing among donors was expected to be affected by sequencing depth. Incomplete sequencing was indicated by rarefaction of sorted-subset datasets, despite the large sequencing depth. Sampling was restricted to blood, and TCR repertoires in tissues likely differ from the TCR repertoires found in blood.

Details on this clone: Its binding antigen is unknown. Per-base qualities were not stored, and no clone one base away is much larger.

The clonotype comes from a woman under 40 in good health. Material: memory CD4+ T cells sorted from blood. In light of the paper, this sample's cell subset or site label describes: CD45RA-negative fraction. The V and J segments used are TRBV9 and TRBJ2-3; no D gene call is confident. The CDR3 sequence is CASSVAPTSTDTQYF. In nucleotides, the sequence is TGTGCCAGCAGCGTAGCTCCAACTAGCACAGATACGCAGTATTTT.